This T cell receptor beta chain was observed in a study of T cells in Graves' hyperthyroidism and ophthalmopathy (dated by TCRdb to the late 2010s). For the study in its entirety: Peripheral blood samples were taken at initial diagnosis, before any treatment was given. TCR Vbeta CDR3 sequencing of fewer than 150 peripheral blood samples (43 ophthalmopathy, approximately 80 hyperthyroidism and approximately 17 progressor patients) is reported in the paper. To identify TCR V-J signatures that set the groups apart, the researchers used a discovery cohort of roughly 100 patients, made up of under 50 with Graves' ophthalmopathy and some 55 with stable Graves' hyperthyroidism. In addition, the study compared T-cell repertoires in thyroid tissue and in blood from 6 or 7 Graves' hyperthyroidism patients. Once sampling was done, hyperthyroidism patients were given methimazole at a starting dose of 30 mg daily, whereas ophthalmopathy patients were given high-dose intravenous methylprednisolone. For training and testing, the 100 or so patients in the discovery cohort were randomly divided in a 7:3 ratio. Whether ophthalmopathy could be predicted prospectively was tested in an independent validation cohort made up of fewer than 20 hyperthyroidism patients plus 17 patients who later progressed to ophthalmopathy.

Paper-wide results and their limitations: A 13 V-J signature model separated ophthalmopathy from stable hyperthyroidism, with about 88% sensitivity and roughly 82% specificity in cross-validation and 80%/75% in testing. Most expanded thyroid clonotypes (frequency above 0.001) were also detected in blood, suggesting blood repertoires may reflect thyroid immune responses. Sample size was not statistically predetermined, and investigators were not blinded to group allocation. In validation, the model predicted progression to ophthalmopathy with approximately 69% sensitivity and approximately 74% specificity, a median of about 6.7 months before onset.

Graves' hyperthyroidism was defined as stable when no progression to ophthalmopathy occurred over 18 months of follow-up. The hyperthyroidism patients were between 18 and 65 years old and newly diagnosed, with a disease duration of less than 2 months. The study excluded patients with uncontrolled infections, other autoimmune diseases, pregnancy or lactation. Diagnoses relied on clinical symptoms, serum thyroxine and TRAb, thyroid ultrasound and orbital computed tomography. Ficoll-Paque density gradient centrifugation was used to isolate PBMCs from about 9 ml of fresh peripheral blood. Total RNA was extracted with Trizol reagent, and quality was checked on an Agilent 2100 Bioanalyzer. The CDR3 spans 16 residues, from the cysteine through the phenylalanine. The kept DNA is CDR3 alone, 48 bases in frame from the first base. CDR1 LNHDA and CDR2 SQIVND are derived from the germline V gene (reference sequence). The V end gives up 3 bases and the J end 6 bases, leaving 12 bases in the junction not matched to a gene.

Remarks on this clonotype: Its cognate antigen has yet to be identified. No much larger clone exists at a distance of one base, and base qualities are not known.

The TCR beta CDR3 regions were amplified from RNA transcripts. For the first round of RT-PCR on the TCR CDR3, the HTBI primer set was used together with the Qiagen OneStep RT-PCR kit. A second multiplex PCR round built the libraries, followed by size selection and purification. Libraries were sequenced paired-end with 100 bp reads on an Illumina HiSeq2000. In the authors' own workflow: SOAPnuke was used to process the raw data, removing reads that contained adapters or uncalled bases, had a mean Phred below 15, or lacked an exact match to the constant primer or identifier. COPE v1.2.5 was used to merge the high-quality paired reads, and each unique nucleotide sequence was defined as a clonotype. Clonotypes were aligned to IMGT TRBV, TRBD and TRBJ reference segments using MiTCR v1.1. The analysis was restricted to V-J combinations with a frequency above 0.0001, which together covered over 99% of the repertoires. A TCS score was defined as the ratio between F50 (clonal expansion) and ExV (chaos), using BLOSUM62-based TCRdist between CDR3 peptides within each V-J. Welch's t-statistics and random forest reduced around 510 V-J features to 10 to 15, which were used in a naive Bayes classifier (R e1071). Through fastp at Q25 and MiXCR, TCRdb rebuilt clones from the public reads, retaining in-frame beta chains. Every entry covers one CDR3 protein and lists the most common genes and DNA from its rows. Here the V and J calls rest on TCRdb's processing, not on the authors' analysis. This sample gives around 350,000 distinct CDR3 sequences in total; approximately 25% of them show up just once. Clones ranked in the top ten supply 73% of the sample.

What was sequenced was blood. The clonotype comes from a man aged 50 to 60 with Graves' hyperthyroidism. The chain couples TRBV19 to TRBJ2-7; TRBD2 agrees with 9 junctional bases. The nucleotides read TGTGCCAGTAGTATCGGGGCCAGCGGGAGGTTCTCCGAGCAGTACTTC. Its translation reads: CASSIGASGRFSEQYF.